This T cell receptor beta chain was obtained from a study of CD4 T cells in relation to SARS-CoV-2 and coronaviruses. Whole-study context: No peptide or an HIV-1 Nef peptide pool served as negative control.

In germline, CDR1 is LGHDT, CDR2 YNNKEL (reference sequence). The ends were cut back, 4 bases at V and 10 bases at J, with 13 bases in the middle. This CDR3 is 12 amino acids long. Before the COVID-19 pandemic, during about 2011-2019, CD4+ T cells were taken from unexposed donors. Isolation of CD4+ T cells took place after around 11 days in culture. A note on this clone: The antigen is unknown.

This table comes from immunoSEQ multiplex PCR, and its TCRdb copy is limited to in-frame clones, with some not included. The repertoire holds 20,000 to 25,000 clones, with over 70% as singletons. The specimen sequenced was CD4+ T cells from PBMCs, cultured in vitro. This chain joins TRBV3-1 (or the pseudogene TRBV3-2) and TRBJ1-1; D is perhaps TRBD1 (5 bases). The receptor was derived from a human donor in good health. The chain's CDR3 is CASSPGALGAFF. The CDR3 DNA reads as TGTGCCAGCAGCCCCGGGGCACTGGGAGCTTTCTTT.